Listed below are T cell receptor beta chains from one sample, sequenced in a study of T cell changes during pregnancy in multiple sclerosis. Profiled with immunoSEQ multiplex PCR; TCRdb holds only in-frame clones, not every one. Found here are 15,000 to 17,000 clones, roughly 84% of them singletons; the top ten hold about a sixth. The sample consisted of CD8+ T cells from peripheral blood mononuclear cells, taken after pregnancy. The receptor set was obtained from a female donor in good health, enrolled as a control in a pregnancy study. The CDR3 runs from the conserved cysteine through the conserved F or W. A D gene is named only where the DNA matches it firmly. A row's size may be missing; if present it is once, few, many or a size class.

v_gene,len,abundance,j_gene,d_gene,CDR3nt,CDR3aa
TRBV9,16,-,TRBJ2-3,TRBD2,TGTGCCAGCAGCGCCCGTTCTAGCGGGGGTACAGATACGCAGTATTTT,CASSARSSGGTDTQYF
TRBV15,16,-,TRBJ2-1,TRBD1,TGTGCCACCAGCAGAGAGGTTGGGACAGGGCCCAATGAGCAGTTCTTC,CATSREVGTGPNEQFF
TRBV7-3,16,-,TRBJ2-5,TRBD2,TGTGCCAGCAGCTCCTTAGCGGGAGGTGGCCAAGAGACCCAGTACTTC,CASSSLAGGGQETQYF
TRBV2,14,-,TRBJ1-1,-,TGTGCCAGCAGTGCCTGGGGGGAGCACACTGAAGCTTTCTTT,CASSAWGEHTEAFF
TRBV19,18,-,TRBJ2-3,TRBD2,TGTGCCAGTAGTATAGGACCGTGGGGTAGCGGGGGAGCGGATACGCAGTATTTT,CASSIGPWGSGGADTQYF
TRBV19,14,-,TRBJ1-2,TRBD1,TGTGCCAGTGGTGACAGGGGGCGGAACTATGGCTACACCTTC,CASGDRGRNYGYTF
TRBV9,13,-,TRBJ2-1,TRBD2,TGTGCCAGCAGCGTCACTAGCGGGGGTGAGCAGTTCTTC,CASSVTSGGEQFF
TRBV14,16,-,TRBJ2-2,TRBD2,TGTGCCAGCAGCCTTAGCGGGAGGGTGCGCACCGGGGAGCTGTTTTTT,CASSLSGRVRTGELFF
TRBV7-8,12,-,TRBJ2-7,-,TGTGCCAGCAGCTCCCTCTCCTACGAGCAGTACTTC,CASSSLSYEQYF
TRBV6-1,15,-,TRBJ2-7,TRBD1,TGTGCCAGCAGTGGTGGGACAGGGGAAGCCTACGAGCAGTACTTC,CASSGGTGEAYEQYF
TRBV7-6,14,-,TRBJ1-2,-,TGTGCCAGCAGCCCCCCGGGGGTCCCCTATGGCTACACCTTC,CASSPPGVPYGYTF
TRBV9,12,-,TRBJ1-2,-,TGTGCCAGCAGCGCCGGGGTCGCTGGCTACACCTTC,CASSAGVAGYTF
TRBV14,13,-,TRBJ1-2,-,TGTGCCAGCAGCCAAGATACGGGGTATGGCTACACCTTC,CASSQDTGYGYTF
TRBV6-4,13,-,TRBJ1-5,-,TGTGCCAGCTCGCCAGGAGAGGGTCAGCCCCAGCATTTT,CASSPGEGQPQHF
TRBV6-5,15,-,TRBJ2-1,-,TGTGCCAGCAGTTACTTAACAGGGTCCTACAATGAGCAGTTCTTC,CASSYLTGSYNEQFF
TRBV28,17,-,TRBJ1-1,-,TGTGCCAGCAGTTTCGGTTCAAAGGGGCCGATGAACACTGAAGCTTTCTTT,CASSFGSKGPMNTEAFF
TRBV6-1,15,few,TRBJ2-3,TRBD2,TGTGCCAGCAGTGAAGCTAGCGGGAGCCCAGATACGCAGTATTTT,CASSEASGSPDTQYF
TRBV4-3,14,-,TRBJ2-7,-,TGCGCCAGCAGCCAATCCCCGGGATCCTACGAGCAGTACTTC,CASSQSPGSYEQYF
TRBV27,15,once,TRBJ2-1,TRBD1,TGTGCCAGCAGTGGAACAGACAGGGAAAGGAATGAGCAGTTCTTC,CASSGTDRERNEQFF
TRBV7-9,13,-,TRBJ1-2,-,TGTGCCAGCGGAGACGGCCAGTCCTATGGCTACACCTTC,CASGDGQSYGYTF
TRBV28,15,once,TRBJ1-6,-,TGTGCCAGCAGTCCTACAGGCTCCTATAATTCACCCCTCCACTTT,CASSPTGSYNSPLHF
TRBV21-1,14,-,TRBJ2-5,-,TGTGCCAGCAGCAAAGGTATGGGCAGGAAGACCCAGTACTTC,CASSKGMGRKTQYF
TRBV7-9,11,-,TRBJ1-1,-,TGTGCCAGCAGGGGAGTCACTGAAGCTTTCTTT,CASRGVTEAFF
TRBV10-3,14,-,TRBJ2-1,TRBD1,TGTGCCATCAGAACCGGGACAGGGGTCAATGAGCAGTTCTTC,CAIRTGTGVNEQFF
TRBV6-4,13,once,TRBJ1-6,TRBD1,TGTGCCACCTCGACAGGGGAAGGCTCACCCCTCCACTTT,CATSTGEGSPLHF
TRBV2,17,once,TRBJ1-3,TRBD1,TGTGCCAGCAGGGAAAATCTACAGGGGAGGATTGGAAACACCATATATTTT,CASRENLQGRIGNTIYF
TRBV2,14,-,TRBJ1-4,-,TGTGCCAGCACCCAGGAGGGCGCCAATGAAAAACTGTTTTTT,CASTQEGANEKLFF